These T cell receptor beta chains were read from a single sample in a study of blood T cell repertoires in COVID-19. Assay: immunoSEQ multiplex PCR; the TCRdb copy retains only in-frame clones and omits some. The sample lists about 46,000 clones, about nine tenths occurring once. The sequenced material came from peripheral blood. These receptors were taken from a human donor in a cohort sampled during active COVID-19. Each CDR3 is given with its conserved first and last residue. D genes are given only for firm matches. Size is stated for part of the rows, as once, few or many counts, or as a class when the clone is expanded.

d_call: -; j_call: TRBJ2-1; clone_size: -; v_call: TRBV27; cdr3_aa: CASRGGQSSYNEQFF; cdr3_nt: TGTGCCAGCAGGGGGGGACAGAGCTCCTACAATGAGCAGTTCTTC
d_call: -; j_call: TRBJ1-2; clone_size: -; v_call: TRBV28; cdr3_aa: CASSLTPGYGYTF; cdr3_nt: TGTGCCAGCAGTTTAACTCCGGGCTATGGCTACACCTTC
d_call: -; j_call: TRBJ2-6; clone_size: -; v_call: TRBV9; cdr3_aa: CASSGNRETASGANVLTF; cdr3_nt: TGTGCCAGCAGCGGAAACAGGGAAACCGCCTCTGGGGCCAACGTCCTGACTTTC
d_call: TRBD2; j_call: TRBJ2-3; clone_size: once; v_call: TRBV6-4; cdr3_aa: CASSDGAGASDTQYF; cdr3_nt: TGTGCCAGCAGTGACGGAGCGGGGGCCTCAGATACGCAGTATTTT
d_call: TRBD1; j_call: TRBJ2-7; clone_size: few; v_call: TRBV2; cdr3_aa: CASSEALDRGREQYF; cdr3_nt: TGTGCCAGCAGTGAAGCCCTGGACAGGGGAAGGGAGCAGTACTTC
d_call: -; j_call: TRBJ1-4; clone_size: -; v_call: TRBV5-1; cdr3_aa: CASSLAGFGEKLFF; cdr3_nt: TGCGCCAGCAGCTTGGCCGGGTTCGGTGAAAAACTGTTTTTT
d_call: TRBD2; j_call: TRBJ2-1; clone_size: -; v_call: TRBV27; cdr3_aa: CASTASGILGDYNEQFF; cdr3_nt: TGTGCCAGCACGGCTAGCGGGATCCTGGGGGATTACAATGAGCAGTTCTTC
d_call: -; j_call: TRBJ1-2; clone_size: once; v_call: TRBV28; cdr3_aa: CASSPEAHYGYTF; cdr3_nt: TGTGCCAGCAGCCCAGAGGCTCACTATGGCTACACCTTC
d_call: TRBD1; j_call: TRBJ2-1; clone_size: -; v_call: TRBV4-1; cdr3_aa: CASSQKGGVGQGSYNEQFF; cdr3_nt: TGCGCCAGCAGCCAGAAGGGTGGGGTGGGACAGGGAAGTTACAATGAGCAGTTCTTC
d_call: TRBD1; j_call: TRBJ1-2; clone_size: -; v_call: TRBV7-3; cdr3_aa: CASSLGGTGQENGYTF; cdr3_nt: TGTGCCAGCAGCTTAGGGGGGACAGGGCAGGAAAATGGCTACACCTTC
d_call: TRBD2; j_call: TRBJ2-7; clone_size: -; v_call: TRBV4-3; cdr3_aa: CASSQLAGETYEQYF; cdr3_nt: TGCGCCAGCAGCCAACTAGCGGGGGAGACCTACGAGCAGTACTTC
d_call: -; j_call: TRBJ1-1; clone_size: -; v_call: TRBV2; cdr3_aa: CASSQGFLDTEAFF; cdr3_nt: TGTGCCAGCAGTCAGGGATTTCTTGACACTGAAGCTTTCTTT
d_call: -; j_call: TRBJ2-7; clone_size: -; v_call: TRBV5-4; cdr3_aa: CASSWGAYEQYF; cdr3_nt: TGTGCCAGCAGCTGGGGGGCCTACGAGCAGTACTTC
d_call: TRBD1; j_call: TRBJ2-2; clone_size: -; v_call: TRBV19; cdr3_aa: CASRNRGTGELFF; cdr3_nt: TGTGCCAGTAGGAACAGGGGGACCGGGGAGCTGTTTTTT
d_call: -; j_call: TRBJ2-1; clone_size: -; v_call: TRBV27; cdr3_aa: CASSGLDEQFF; cdr3_nt: TGTGCCAGCTCGGGGTTAGATGAGCAGTTCTTC
d_call: -; j_call: TRBJ2-7; clone_size: -; v_call: TRBV10-2; cdr3_aa: CASRGELAAYEQYF; cdr3_nt: TGCGCCAGCAGGGGGGAACTAGCCGCCTACGAGCAGTACTTC
d_call: -; j_call: TRBJ2-1; clone_size: -; v_call: TRBV4-3; cdr3_aa: CASSQDLASYNEQFF; cdr3_nt: TGCGCCAGCAGCCAAGACCTAGCGAGTTACAATGAGCAGTTCTTC
d_call: -; j_call: TRBJ1-1; clone_size: -; v_call: TRBV5-5; cdr3_aa: CASSSKTRNTEAFF; cdr3_nt: TGTGCCAGCAGCTCCAAGACACGGAACACTGAAGCTTTCTTT
d_call: TRBD2; j_call: TRBJ2-5; clone_size: -; v_call: TRBV6-2/TRBV6-3; cdr3_aa: CASSRLADQETQYF; cdr3_nt: TGTGCCAGCAGCAGACTAGCGGACCAAGAGACCCAGTACTTC
d_call: TRBD1; j_call: TRBJ2-7; clone_size: -; v_call: TRBV15; cdr3_aa: CATSPNGQGRAEQYF; cdr3_nt: TGTGCCACCAGCCCTAACGGACAGGGACGCGCCGAGCAGTACTTC
d_call: -; j_call: TRBJ2-7; clone_size: -; v_call: TRBV3-1/TRBV3-2; cdr3_aa: CASSQSTLAYEQYF; cdr3_nt: TGTGCCAGCAGCCAGTCGACTCTCGCCTACGAGCAGTACTTC
d_call: TRBD1; j_call: TRBJ1-5; clone_size: -; v_call: TRBV30; cdr3_aa: CAWSAYRGDQPQHF; cdr3_nt: TGTGCCTGGAGTGCGTACAGGGGCGATCAGCCCCAGCATTTT
d_call: TRBD1; j_call: TRBJ1-5; clone_size: -; v_call: TRBV7-9; cdr3_aa: CASSRGQGLNQPQHF; cdr3_nt: TGTGCCAGCAGCCGCGGACAGGGGTTGAATCAGCCCCAGCATTTT
d_call: TRBD1; j_call: TRBJ2-7; clone_size: -; v_call: TRBV27; cdr3_aa: CASSPFRQGVYEQYF; cdr3_nt: TGTGCCAGCAGTCCATTCCGACAGGGTGTCTACGAGCAGTACTTC
d_call: -; j_call: TRBJ1-6; clone_size: -; v_call: TRBV28; cdr3_aa: CASSPEQGEGSPLHF; cdr3_nt: TGTGCCAGCAGTCCCGAACAGGGAGAAGGATCACCCCTCCACTTT
d_call: -; j_call: TRBJ1-1; clone_size: once; v_call: TRBV9; cdr3_aa: CASSVVQSFEAFF; cdr3_nt: TGTGCCAGCAGCGTAGTACAGTCTTTTGAAGCTTTCTTT
d_call: TRBD2; j_call: TRBJ2-7; clone_size: -; v_call: TRBV7-9; cdr3_aa: CASSTDASGSFYEQYF; cdr3_nt: TGTGCCAGCAGCACGGACGCTAGCGGGAGTTTTTACGAGCAGTACTTC